This T cell receptor beta chain was captured in a study of blood T cell repertoires in COVID-19. Trimming cost V 7 bases and J 6 bases; bases outside gene matches: 9. Per the germline V gene, CDR1 is SQVTM and CDR2 is ANQGSEA. There are 13 residues in the CDR3. Under the authors' procedure: Nucleated cell counts were estimated from reference gene primer amplification. The protocol was immunoSEQ multiplex PCR, while the TCRdb copy is restricted to in-frame clones and leaves out a portion. D and trimming were read from the DNA, whereas the V and J calls and clone size are those reported in that table. The table lists about 130,000 clones, 70% to 85% of them singletons, with more than 2.5% in the top ten.

This receptor was identified in a woman of 80 years or more with acute or convalescent COVID-19. V is TRBV29-1 and J is TRBJ1-1, with 9 bases that match TRBD1. Sequencing used peripheral blood. DNA for the CDR3: TGCAGCGGCGGGGACAGGGTAGGTCCTGAAGCTTTCTTT. Amino acid sequence: CSGGDRVGPEAFF.